This TCR beta chain was profiled in a study of shared clonotypes between healthy human individuals. Background on the study: Donors had three CD4 naive, three CD4 memory, two CD8 naive and one CD8 memory plate apiece.

Study-level results: Non-shared clonotypes were found to have lower generation probabilities than the clonotypes that were shared by all four of the sorted-subset donors.

V was pared by 0 bases and J by 10 bases, with 6 bases between. Germline lookup yields CDR1 PRHDT and CDR2 FYEKMQ (reference sequence). There are 11 residues in the CDR3. Sequenced by immunoSEQ multiplex PCR; TCRdb stores in-frame clones only, minus some. The table includes fewer than 1.8 million clones, approximately 98.5% detected once. Turning to this clone: Antigen: not known.

The receptor's source is a man aged 25 to 40 in good health. The chain employs TRBV13 and TRBJ1-2; D remains unclear. Sequences were obtained from naive CD4+ T cells sorted from blood. As for subset: CD45RA+ positively selected. For the CDR3, the DNA is TGTGCCAGCAGCTTAGGGGGCGACTACACCTTC. Amino acid sequence: CASSLGGDYTF.